Sequencing of this TCR beta chain was carried out in a study of blood T cell repertoires in COVID-19. At the level of the study: There were acute and convalescent COVID-19 samples, and they came from the United States, Italy and Spain. Sources were T cells, B-cell-depleted T cells, or PBMCs; the material itself was cDNA or gDNA.

This CDR3 has 14 amino acids. The V end lost 6 bases, the J end lost 7 bases, and 16 bases lay between the germline ends. The V gene's germline CDR1 is SGHVS and CDR2 FQNEAQ. Clones were read by immunoSEQ multiplex PCR, and TCRdb kept only the in-frame ones, dropping some. The sample lists 80,000 to 90,000 clones; over 75% were seen once. The rearrangement links TRBV7-8 to TRBJ1-5; tentatively, D is TRBD1 (6 bases). The sample was peripheral blood. The receptor's source is a woman between 65 and 79 years old with acute or convalescent COVID-19. This CDR3 is CASSPAGGRQPQHF. The CDR3 DNA is TGTGCCAGCAGTCCGGCGGGGGGCAGACAGCCCCAGCATTTT.